This T cell receptor (beta chain) was sequenced for a study of cytomegalovirus exposure and HLA in healthy donors. General study points: Common viral pathogens seemed to be connected with several of the most significant clusters, according to a later analysis. For most TCR beta V segments, an earlier analysis put the productive rate at about 87% or about 30% of the time.

Trimming stripped 4 bases from V and 3 bases from J, with 14 bases between. Germline-derived CDR1 and CDR2 are SGDLS and YYNGEE. The CDR3 extends over 16 amino acids. Researchers ran the PCR with 60 Vbeta and 13 Jbeta primers. Profiled with immunoSEQ multiplex PCR; TCRdb holds only in-frame clones, not every one. The sample includes some 120,000 clones, about four fifths of them seen just once. With respect to this clone: The target antigen is unknown.

The sequenced sample consisted of PBMCs. The sequence was collected from a woman aged 50 to 65 in good health and CMV-seropositive. V gene TRBV9 combines with J gene TRBJ2-6; weak D call: TRBD1 (6 bases). The CDR3 nucleotides are TGTGCCAGCAGCTTAGACAGGTCCCTTGGGGCCAACGTCCTGACTTTC. Translating it yields CASSLDRSLGANVLTF.